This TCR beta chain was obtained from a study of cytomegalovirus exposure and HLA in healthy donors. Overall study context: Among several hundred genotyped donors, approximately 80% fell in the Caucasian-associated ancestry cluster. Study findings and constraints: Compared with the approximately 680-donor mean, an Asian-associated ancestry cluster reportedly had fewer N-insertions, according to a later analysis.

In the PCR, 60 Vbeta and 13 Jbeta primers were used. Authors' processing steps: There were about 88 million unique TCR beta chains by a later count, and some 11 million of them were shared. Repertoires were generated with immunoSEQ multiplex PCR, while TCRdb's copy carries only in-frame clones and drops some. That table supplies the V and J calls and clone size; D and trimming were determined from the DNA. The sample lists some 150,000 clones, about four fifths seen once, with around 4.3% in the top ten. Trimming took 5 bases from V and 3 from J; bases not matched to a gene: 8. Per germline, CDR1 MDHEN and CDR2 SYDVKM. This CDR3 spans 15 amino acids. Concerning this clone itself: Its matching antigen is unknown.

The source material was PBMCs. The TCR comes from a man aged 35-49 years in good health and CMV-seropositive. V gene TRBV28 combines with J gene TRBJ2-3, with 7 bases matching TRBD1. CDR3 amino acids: CASSQTGVGTDTQYF. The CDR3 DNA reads TGTGCCAGCAGTCAAACAGGGGTGGGGACAGATACGCAGTATTTT.